These T cell receptor beta chains were read from a single sample in a study of T cells in Graves' hyperthyroidism and ophthalmopathy. TCRdb re-analysed the multiplex PCR reads in MiXCR, keeping a single row per CDR3 protein. The table lists under 350,000 distinct CDR3 sequences, 13% of them singletons. The material sequenced was blood. The receptors were sampled from a woman between 25 and 40 years old with Graves' hyperthyroidism that later progressed to Graves' ophthalmopathy. The CDR3 runs from the conserved cysteine through the conserved F or W. A D gene is named only where the DNA matches it firmly. The size field is filled for only some rows; it gives once, few, many or a size class.

V: TRBV6-4
size: -
D: -
J: TRBJ2-1
CDR3: CASTPTVGAAVGEQFF
DNA: TGTGCCAGCACTCCTACGGTTGGAGCCGCGGTGGGTGAGCAGTTCTTC

V: TRBV3-1
size: many
D: -
J: TRBJ2-2
CDR3: CASSQATWELFF
DNA: TGTGCCAGCAGCCAAGCAACCTGGGAGCTGTTTTTT

V: TRBV7-6
size: many
D: -
J: TRBJ2-1
CDR3: CAVGTNNRDNEQFF
DNA: TGTGCCGTCGGGACGAACAACAGGGACAATGAGCAGTTCTTC

V: TRBV30
size: many
D: -
J: TRBJ1-5
CDR3: CTWGRTNSNQPQHF
DNA: TGTACCTGGGGGAGGACAAATAGCAATCAGCCCCAGCATTTT

V: TRBV5-5
size: few
D: -
J: TRBJ1-5
CDR3: CASSFARYGSQHF
DNA: TGTGCCAGCAGCTTTGCCAGGTACGGGTCCCAGCATTTT

V: TRBV4-3
size: few
D: TRBD2
J: TRBJ2-1
CDR3: CASSPTAGGNEQFF
DNA: TGCGCCAGCAGCCCAACAGCGGGGGGGAATGAGCAGTTCTTC

V: TRBV29-1
size: few
D: -
J: TRBJ2-7
CDR3: CSVESESSYEQYF
DNA: TGCAGCGTTGAGTCAGAGAGCTCCTACGAGCAGTACTTC

V: TRBV28
size: many
D: -
J: TRBJ2-7
CDR3: CASMGGTYEQYF
DNA: TGTGCCAGCATGGGGGGAACGTACGAGCAGTACTTC

V: TRBV18
size: many
D: -
J: TRBJ2-1
CDR3: CASSPLSFGNNEQFF
DNA: TGTGCCAGCTCACCCCTGTCTTTCGGCAACAATGAGCAGTTCTTC

V: TRBV5-8
size: -
D: TRBD2
J: TRBJ2-1
CDR3: CASRPGTSDYNEQFF
DNA: TGTGCCAGCAGACCTGGGACTAGCGACTACAATGAGCAGTTCTTC

V: TRBV4-1
size: few
D: -
J: TRBJ1-2
CDR3: CASSQVVGKTTNDGNYGYTF
DNA: TGCGCCAGCAGCCAAGTCGTGGGGAAAACTACAAATGACGGTAACTATGGCTACACCTTC

V: TRBV12-3/TRBV12-4
size: many
D: TRBD1
J: TRBJ1-5
CDR3: CASSLGGTVAQPQHF
DNA: TGTGCCAGCAGCCTAGGGGGGACAGTTGCTCAGCCCCAGCATTTT

V: TRBV5-6
size: many
D: TRBD1
J: TRBJ1-4
CDR3: CASSLPGGDEKLFF
DNA: TGTGCCAGCAGCTTACCAGGGGGAGATGAAAAACTGTTTTTT

V: TRBV2
size: many
D: TRBD2
J: TRBJ2-5
CDR3: CASSVAGGYQETQYF
DNA: TGTGCCAGCAGTGTAGCGGGAGGGTACCAAGAGACCCAGTACTTC

V: TRBV6-1
size: many
D: TRBD1
J: TRBJ2-7
CDR3: CASSLGQGPLEQYF
DNA: TGTGCCAGCAGTTTAGGACAGGGGCCCCTCGAGCAGTACTTC

V: TRBV20-1
size: many
D: -
J: TRBJ1-1
CDR3: CSAMGGRNTEAFF
DNA: TGCAGTGCTATGGGGGGACGGAACACTGAAGCTTTCTTT

V: TRBV12-3/TRBV12-4
size: many
D: -
J: TRBJ1-5
CDR3: CASSPGPGRGNQPQHF
DNA: TGTGCCAGCAGCCCCGGACCCGGACGGGGCAATCAGCCCCAGCATTTT

V: TRBV7-9
size: many
D: TRBD1
J: TRBJ1-1
CDR3: CASSSGQPNTEAFF
DNA: TGTGCCAGCAGTTCGGGACAGCCGAACACTGAAGCTTTCTTT

V: TRBV7-9
size: many
D: TRBD2
J: TRBJ2-7
CDR3: CASSLLAGTFYEQYF
DNA: TGTGCCAGCAGCTTATTAGCGGGAACCTTTTACGAGCAGTACTTC

V: TRBV12-3/TRBV12-4
size: many
D: -
J: TRBJ2-3
CDR3: CASSSLLTYTQYF
DNA: TGTGCCAGCAGTTCGCTCTTGACGTATACGCAGTATTTT

V: TRBV2
size: -
D: -
J: TRBJ1-2
CDR3: CASIGRANYGYTF
DNA: TGTGCCAGCATCGGGCGGGCCAACTATGGCTACACCTTC

V: TRBV7-2
size: many
D: TRBD2
J: TRBJ2-3
CDR3: CASSSRTSGRSDTQYF
DNA: TGTGCCAGCAGCTCCCGGACTAGCGGGAGATCAGATACGCAGTATTTT

V: TRBV5-6
size: -
D: TRBD2
J: TRBJ2-7
CDR3: CASSLGFGLAGWFEQYF
DNA: TGTGCCAGCAGCCTGGGTTTTGGACTAGCGGGTTGGTTCGAGCAGTACTTC

V: TRBV28
size: many
D: TRBD1
J: TRBJ2-2
CDR3: CASRQGQGRNTGELFF
DNA: TGTGCCAGCAGGCAGGGACAGGGGAGAAACACCGGGGAGCTGTTTTTT